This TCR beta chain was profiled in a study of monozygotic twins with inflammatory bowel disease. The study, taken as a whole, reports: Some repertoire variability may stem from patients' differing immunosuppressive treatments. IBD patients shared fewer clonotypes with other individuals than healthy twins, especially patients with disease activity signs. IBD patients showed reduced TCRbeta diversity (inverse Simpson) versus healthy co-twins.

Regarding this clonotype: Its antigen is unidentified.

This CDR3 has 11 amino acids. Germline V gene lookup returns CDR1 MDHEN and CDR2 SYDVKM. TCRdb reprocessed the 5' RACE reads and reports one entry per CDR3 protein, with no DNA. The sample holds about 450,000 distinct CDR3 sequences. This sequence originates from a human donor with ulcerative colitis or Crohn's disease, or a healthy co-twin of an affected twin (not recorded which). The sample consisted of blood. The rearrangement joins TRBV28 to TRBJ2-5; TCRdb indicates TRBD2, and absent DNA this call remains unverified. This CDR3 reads CASSTVTREYF. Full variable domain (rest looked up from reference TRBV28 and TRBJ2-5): DVKVTQSSRYLVKRTGEKVFLECVQDMDHENMFWYRQDPGLGLRLIYFSYDVKMKEKGDIPEGYSVSREKKERFSLILESASTNQTSMYLCASSTVTREYFGPGTRLLVL.